This is a list of T cell receptor beta chains from one sample in a study of blood T cell repertoires in COVID-19. Some clones are missing from TCRdb's copy, which holds only in-frame ones; the method was immunoSEQ multiplex PCR. The sample records roughly 220,000 clones, about four fifths being singletons. The sequencing sample was made of PBMCs or T cells enriched from blood (not recorded which). All receptors come from a woman aged 40 to 50 with acute COVID-19. Each CDR3 is given with its conserved first and last residue. A D gene is named only where the DNA matches it firmly. Size is omitted from some rows. Given values are once, few, many or a class for expanded clones.

D gene,clone size,V gene,J gene,CDR3 protein,CDR3 DNA
TRBD1,.,TRBV27,TRBJ1-2,CASSPYPLDRNYGYTF,TGTGCCAGCAGTCCCTATCCTTTGGACAGGAACTATGGCTACACCTTC
TRBD2,.,TRBV19,TRBJ2-1,CASRPPGLASYNEQFF,TGTGCCAGTAGGCCCCCGGGACTAGCGAGTTACAATGAGCAGTTCTTC
TRBD1,.,TRBV6-5,TRBJ2-2,CASRGQGATGELFF,TGTGCCAGCAGGGGACAGGGGGCGACCGGGGAGCTGTTTTTT
.,.,TRBV5-5,TRBJ1-4,CASSPWTDNEKLFF,TGTGCCAGCAGCCCCTGGACAGACAATGAAAAACTGTTTTTT
.,.,TRBV3-1/TRBV3-2,TRBJ2-6,CASSQADSYSGANVLTF,TGTGCCAGCAGCCAAGCTGACAGTTACTCTGGGGCCAACGTCCTGACTTTC
TRBD2,.,TRBV7-9,TRBJ2-1,CASSLARLLAGAYNEQFF,TGTGCCAGCAGCTTAGCCCGCCTACTAGCGGGAGCGTACAATGAGCAGTTCTTC
.,once,TRBV30,TRBJ1-2,CAWEGSGLGGYTF,TGTGCCTGGGAAGGCAGCGGTCTGGGGGGCTACACCTTC
.,.,TRBV21-1,TRBJ1-3,CASSNPLSGSKTNTIYF,TGTGCCAGCAGCAACCCACTTAGCGGCAGTAAAACAAACACCATATATTTT
.,.,TRBV24-1,TRBJ2-1,CATSDFLGTLNEQFF,TGTGCCACCAGTGATTTCTTGGGGACTCTCAATGAGCAGTTCTTC
.,few,TRBV3-1/TRBV3-2,TRBJ1-5,CASSLGGGQPQHF,TGTGCCAGCAGCCTCGGGGGGGGTCAGCCCCAGCATTTT
.,.,TRBV4-1,TRBJ2-2,CASSQGSVRRGTGELFF,TGCGCCAGCAGCCAAGGTAGCGTACGGCGGGGCACCGGGGAGCTGTTTTTT
.,.,TRBV7-9,TRBJ1-3,CASSLIGAGNTIYF,TGTGCCAGCAGCTTAATCGGGGCTGGAAACACCATATATTTT
.,.,TRBV9,TRBJ2-2,CARGAGELFF,TGTGCCAGAGGGGCCGGGGAGCTGTTTTTT
TRBD1,.,TRBV6-5,TRBJ1-1,CASSPGGTEAFF,TGTGCCAGCAGTCCAGGGGGCACTGAAGCTTTCTTT
TRBD1,.,TRBV19,TRBJ2-3,CASAGTASTDTQYF,TGTGCCAGTGCCGGGACAGCTAGCACAGATACGCAGTATTTT
TRBD1,.,TRBV4-3,TRBJ1-3,CASSRGTGEGNTIYF,TGCGCCAGCAGCCGCGGGACAGGGGAAGGAAACACCATATATTTT
TRBD1,.,TRBV29-1,TRBJ1-2,CSAEDRAIGYTF,TGCAGCGCCGAGGACAGGGCCATTGGCTACACCTTC
.,.,TRBV6-5,TRBJ1-4,CASKDSFATNEKLFF,TGTGCCAGCAAAGACAGCTTCGCAACTAATGAAAAACTGTTTTTT
.,.,TRBV9,TRBJ2-1,CASSVEVGGRGDEQFF,TGTGCCAGCAGCGTAGAAGTCGGCGGGCGCGGTGATGAGCAGTTCTTC
.,.,TRBV11-2,TRBJ1-5,CASSPQGHNQPQHF,TGTGCCAGCAGTCCCCAGGGTCACAATCAGCCCCAGCATTTT
TRBD1,.,TRBV13,TRBJ2-4,CASSVQTGGTAKNIQYF,TGTGCCAGCAGCGTCCAGACAGGGGGTACGGCCAAAAACATTCAGTACTTC
.,.,TRBV7-2,TRBJ1-1,CASSLGHRWELEAFF,TGTGCCAGCAGCCTGGGACACAGATGGGAACTTGAAGCTTTCTTT
.,.,TRBV2,TRBJ2-3,CASTRLTDTQYF,TGTGCCAGCACTAGACTAACAGATACGCAGTATTTT
TRBD1,once,TRBV6-5,TRBJ2-4,CASRPGQQNIQYF,TGTGCCAGCAGACCGGGACAGCAAAACATTCAGTACTTC